The 18 T cell receptor beta chains below come from one sample, sequenced in a study of CD8 T cells in cerebrospinal fluid in Alzheimer's disease. TCRdb reprocessed the 10x single-cell sequencing reads and stores each CDR3 protein as one record, lacking DNA. Its table lists a few hundred distinct CDR3 sequences. The sample taken for sequencing was cerebrospinal fluid. These receptors came from a human donor with Parkinson's disease.

This clonotype is identified as medium-sized from frequency. This rearrangement joins TRBV7-8 to TRBJ1-1; the D call of TRBD1 rests on TCRdb alone, since no DNA is present to check it. Germline V gene data show CDR1 as SGHVS and CDR2 as FQNEAQ. The CDR3 spans 14 residues. This CDR3 is CASSFRRESTEAFF.

This clonotype is called medium-sized (0.01 to 0.1%) based on its frequency. The rearrangement uses TRBV12-3 or TRBV12-4 and TRBJ1-5. The CDR3 totals 15 residues. The CDR3 is CASSALRDSGQPQHF.

This chain joins TRBV2 and TRBJ1-2; checking the TCRdb D call of TRBD1 is not possible without DNA. CDR3 length: 14 amino acids. Germline V CDR1 and CDR2: SNHLY, FYNNEI. The CDR3 loop reads CASSGSGGGYGYTF.

This clonotype registers medium-sized by frequency. The chain couples TRBV2 to TRBJ1-2; TCRdb selects TRBD1, and the lack of DNA leaves this call unchecked. Per germline, CDR1 SNHLY and CDR2 FYNNEI. The CDR3 sequence is 12 residues long. The CDR3 sequence is CASSVRGDGYTF. Full variable domain (missing parts from reference TRBV2 and TRBJ1-2): EPEVTQTPSHQVTQMGQEVILRCVPISNHLYFYWYRQILGQKVEFLVSFYNNEISEKSEIFDDQFSVERPDGSNFTLKIRSTKLEDSAMYFCASSVRGDGYTFGSGTRLTVV.

This clonotype shows up as medium-sized by frequency. This chain links TRBV12-3 or TRBV12-4 with TRBJ1-6. The CDR3 sequence is 15 residues long. The chain's CDR3 is CASSLGGSYNSPLHF.

The chain combines TRBV19 with TRBJ2-7; TCRdb returns TRBD2, unconfirmable since there is no DNA. In germline, CDR1 is LNHDA, CDR2 SQIVND (reference sequence). The CDR3 is 15 amino acids. This CDR3 is CASSISGGLDYEQYF.

The rearrangement uses TRBV6-2 or TRBV6-3 and TRBJ2-7; TCRdb picks TRBD2, but there is no DNA to check that call. This CDR3 spans 16 amino acids. Germline lookup yields CDR1 MNHEY and CDR2 SVGEGT. The CDR3 is CASSYWASGGSYEQYF.

This clonotype shows up as medium-sized by frequency. V usage is TRBV7-6 and J usage is TRBJ1-1. The CDR3 runs to 15 residues. Germline CDR1 is SGHVS and CDR2 is FNYEAQ. CDR3 amino acids: CASSLDVGGNTEAFF. The whole variable domain, remainder taken from reference TRBV7-6 and TRBJ1-1, is GAGVSQSPRYKVTKRGQDVALRCDPISGHVSLYWYRQALGQGPEFLTYFNYEAQQDKSGLPNDRFSAERPEGSISTLTIQRTEQRDSAMYRCASSLDVGGNTEAFFGQGTRLTVV.

The CDR3 sequence: CASRYSGGTRTGELFF. The chain links TRBV6-5 to TRBJ2-2; as DNA is missing, the TRBD2 call by TCRdb cannot be tested. CDR3 size: 16 residues. Germline CDR1 reads MNHEY; CDR2 reads SVGAGI.

By frequency, this clonotype registers medium-sized. The chain has TRBV5-1 and TRBJ2-3; TCRdb returns TRBD2, unconfirmable since there is no DNA. The CDR3 consists of 21 residues. Germline CDR1 reads SGHRS; CDR2 reads YFSETQ. This CDR3 is CASSRRTRGGVGYYDTDTQYF.

This clonotype is deemed large by its frequency. V usage is TRBV5-1 and J usage is TRBJ1-2. The germline CDR1 and CDR2 sequences are SGHRS and YFSETQ. The length of the CDR3 is 14 residues. CDR3: CASSLALDSGGYTF.

According to its frequency, this clonotype is medium-sized. This CDR3 is CASSAESYEQYF. V is TRBV3-1 and J is TRBJ2-7. There are 12 residues in the CDR3. The V gene's germline CDR1 is LGHDT and CDR2 YNNKEL (reference sequence).

This clonotype is medium-sized by frequency. This sequence joins TRBV28 and TRBJ2-7; TCRdb indicates TRBD1, and absent DNA this call remains unverified. Germline CDR1 MDHEN, CDR2 SYDVKM. The CDR3 length is 14 residues. CDR3: CASSFVGGAYREYF.

According to its frequency, this clonotype is medium-sized. V usage is TRBV29-1 and J usage is TRBJ2-3; TCRdb's assignment of TRBD2 cannot be checked, as there is no DNA. The CDR3 length is 16 residues. Looked up from germline, CDR1 is SQVTM and CDR2 is ANQGSEA. The CDR3 loop reads CSAGLAGGQGTDTQYF.

This clonotype is called medium-sized based on its frequency. The chain couples TRBV12-3 or TRBV12-4 to TRBJ1-5; the TCRdb D gene call, TRBD1, has no DNA to confirm it. This CDR3 is built from 15 residues. This chain's CDR3 is CASSSTRDRSQPQHF.

This clonotype counts as medium-sized by frequency. This rearrangement joins TRBV3-1 to TRBJ1-6. This CDR3 comprises 18 residues. Looked up from germline, CDR1 is LGHDT and CDR2 is YNNKEL (reference sequence). This CDR3 is CASSNHATGSSYNSPLHF.

The chain links TRBV7-9 to TRBJ1-1; there is no DNA to check the TCRdb D call of TRBD1. The CDR3 totals 14 residues. Germline loops: CDR1 SEHNR, CDR2 FQNEAQ (reference sequence). CDR3 residues: CASSSTDVGDEAFF.

This clonotype is medium-sized (0.01 to 0.1%) by frequency. The chain has TRBV6-5 and TRBJ1-2; lacking DNA, the TRBD1 call made by TCRdb goes unchecked. Germline CDR1 reads MNHEY; CDR2 reads SVGAGI. The CDR3 covers 15 residues. The chain's CDR3 is CASSYSGTEIYGYTF.